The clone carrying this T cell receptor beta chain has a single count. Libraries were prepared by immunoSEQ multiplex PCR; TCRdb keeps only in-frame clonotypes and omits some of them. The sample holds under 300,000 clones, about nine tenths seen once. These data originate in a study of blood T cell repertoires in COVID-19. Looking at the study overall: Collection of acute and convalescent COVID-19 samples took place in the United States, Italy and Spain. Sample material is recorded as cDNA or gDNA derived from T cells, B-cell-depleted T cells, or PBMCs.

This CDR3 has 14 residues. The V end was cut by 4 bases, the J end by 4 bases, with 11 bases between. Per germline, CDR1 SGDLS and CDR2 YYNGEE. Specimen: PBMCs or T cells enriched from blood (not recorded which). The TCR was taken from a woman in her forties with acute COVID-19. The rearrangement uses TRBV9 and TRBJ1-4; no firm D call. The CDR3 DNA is TGTGCCAGCAGCCCCCGGAGGAGTAATGAAAAACTGTTTTTT. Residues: CASSPRRSNEKLFF.